This paragraph covers one T cell receptor (beta chain) sequence. RNA transcripts yielded amplified TCR beta CDR3 regions. Amplification began with first-round RT-PCR using HTBI primers, then second-round multiplex PCR was performed. TCRdb used MiXCR to reprocess the multiplex PCR reads, holding one entry per CDR3 protein. The repertoire holds about 740,000 distinct CDR3 sequences, with about 44% as singletons. V lost 4 bases and J lost 11, with 12 bases in between. Per germline, CDR1 MNHEY and CDR2 SVGAGI. The CDR3 contains 13 residues. These data originate in a study of Graves' ophthalmopathy and Graves' hyperthyroidism. Study information: Peripheral blood was obtained at first diagnosis, ahead of any treatment.

The V gene is TRBV6-5, the J gene TRBJ2-6; D unresolved. The sequence derives from an adult man with Graves' ophthalmopathy. Sequenced: peripheral blood. As DNA, the CDR3 is TGTGCCAGCAGTTTACCAGCCGGGTACGTCCTGACTTTC. This translates into CASSLPAGYVLTF.